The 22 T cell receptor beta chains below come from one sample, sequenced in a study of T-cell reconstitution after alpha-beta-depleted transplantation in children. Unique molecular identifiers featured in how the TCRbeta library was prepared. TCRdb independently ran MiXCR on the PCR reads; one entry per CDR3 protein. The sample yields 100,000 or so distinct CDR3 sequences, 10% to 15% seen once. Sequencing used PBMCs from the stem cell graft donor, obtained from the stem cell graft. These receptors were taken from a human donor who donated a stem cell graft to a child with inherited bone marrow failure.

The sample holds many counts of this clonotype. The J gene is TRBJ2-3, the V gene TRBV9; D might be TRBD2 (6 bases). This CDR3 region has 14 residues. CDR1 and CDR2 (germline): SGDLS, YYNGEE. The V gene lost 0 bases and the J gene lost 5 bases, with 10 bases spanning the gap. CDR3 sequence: CASSVAGSLDTQYF. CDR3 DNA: TGTGCCAGCAGCGTAGCCGGGAGCTTAGATACGCAGTATTTT.

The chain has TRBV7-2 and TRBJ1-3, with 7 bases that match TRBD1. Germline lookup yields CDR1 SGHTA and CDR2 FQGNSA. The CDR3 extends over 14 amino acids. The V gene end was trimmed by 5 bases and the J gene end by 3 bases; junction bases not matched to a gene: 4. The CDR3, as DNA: TGTGCCAGCAGCGAGACAGGGTATGGAAACACCATATATTTT. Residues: CASSETGYGNTIYF.

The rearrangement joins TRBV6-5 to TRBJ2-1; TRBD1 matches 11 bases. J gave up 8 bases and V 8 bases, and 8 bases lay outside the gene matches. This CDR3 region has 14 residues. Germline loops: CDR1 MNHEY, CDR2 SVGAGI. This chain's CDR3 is CASGRRTGGYEQFF. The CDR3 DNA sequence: TGTGCCAGCGGGAGAAGGACAGGGGGCTATGAGCAGTTCTTC.

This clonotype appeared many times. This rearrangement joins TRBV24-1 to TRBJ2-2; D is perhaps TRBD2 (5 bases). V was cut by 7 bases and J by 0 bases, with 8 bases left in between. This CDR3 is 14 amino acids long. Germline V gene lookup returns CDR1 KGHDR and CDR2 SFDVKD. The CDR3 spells CATRERSNTGELFF. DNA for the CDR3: TGTGCCACCAGGGAGCGGTCGAACACCGGGGAGCTGTTTTTT.

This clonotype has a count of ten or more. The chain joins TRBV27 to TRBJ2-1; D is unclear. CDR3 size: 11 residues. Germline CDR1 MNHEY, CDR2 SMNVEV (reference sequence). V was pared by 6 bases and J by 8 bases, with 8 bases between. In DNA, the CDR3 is TGTGCCAGCAGCTTGGCGGATGAGCAGTTCTTC. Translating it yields CASSLADEQFF.

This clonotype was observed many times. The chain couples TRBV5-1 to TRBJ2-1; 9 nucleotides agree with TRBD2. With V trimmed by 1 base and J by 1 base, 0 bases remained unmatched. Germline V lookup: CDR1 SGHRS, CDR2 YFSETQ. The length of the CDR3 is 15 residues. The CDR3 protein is CASSLTSGSYNEQFF. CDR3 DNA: TGCGCCAGCAGCTTGACTAGCGGGTCCTACAATGAGCAGTTCTTC.

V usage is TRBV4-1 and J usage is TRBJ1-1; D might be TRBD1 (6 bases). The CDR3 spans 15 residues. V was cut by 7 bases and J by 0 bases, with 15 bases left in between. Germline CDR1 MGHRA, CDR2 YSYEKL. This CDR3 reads CASTPGQLLNTEAFF. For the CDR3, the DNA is TGCGCCAGCACCCCAGGACAGCTATTGAACACTGAAGCTTTCTTT.

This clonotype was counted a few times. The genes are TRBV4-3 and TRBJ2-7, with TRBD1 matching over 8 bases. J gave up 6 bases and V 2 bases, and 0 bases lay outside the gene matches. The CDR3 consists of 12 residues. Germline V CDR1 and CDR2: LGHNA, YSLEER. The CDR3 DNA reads TGCGCCAGCAGCCAAACAGGGGGCGAGCAGTACTTC. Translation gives CASSQTGGEQYF.

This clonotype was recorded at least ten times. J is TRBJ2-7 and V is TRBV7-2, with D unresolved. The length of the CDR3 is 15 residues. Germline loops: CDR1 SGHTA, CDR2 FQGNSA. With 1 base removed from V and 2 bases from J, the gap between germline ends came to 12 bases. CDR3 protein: CASSLVYGFTYEQYF. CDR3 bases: TGTGCCAGCAGCTTAGTCTACGGATTTACCTACGAGCAGTACTTC. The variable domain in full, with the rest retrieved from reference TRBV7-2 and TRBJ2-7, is GAGVSQSPSNKVTEKGKDVELRCDPISGHTALYWYRQSLGQGLEFLIYFQGNSAPDKSGLPSDRFSAERTGGSVSTLTIQRTQQEDSAVYLCASSLVYGFTYEQYFGPGTRLTVT.

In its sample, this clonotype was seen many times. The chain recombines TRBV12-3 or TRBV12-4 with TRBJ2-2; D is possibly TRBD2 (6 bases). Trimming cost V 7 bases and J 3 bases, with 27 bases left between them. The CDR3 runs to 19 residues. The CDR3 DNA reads TGTGCCAGCACCCCGGTCGGGGGTTCGGTCTTGTTTGACACCGGGGAGCTGTTTTTT. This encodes CASTPVGGSVLFDTGELFF.

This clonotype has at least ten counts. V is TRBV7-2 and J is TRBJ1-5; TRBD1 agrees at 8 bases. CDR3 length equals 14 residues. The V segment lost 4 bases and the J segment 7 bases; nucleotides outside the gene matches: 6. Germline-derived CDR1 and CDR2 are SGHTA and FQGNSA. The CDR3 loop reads CASSYGQGAQPQHF. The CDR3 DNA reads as TGTGCCAGCAGCTACGGACAGGGTGCCCAGCCCCAGCATTTT.

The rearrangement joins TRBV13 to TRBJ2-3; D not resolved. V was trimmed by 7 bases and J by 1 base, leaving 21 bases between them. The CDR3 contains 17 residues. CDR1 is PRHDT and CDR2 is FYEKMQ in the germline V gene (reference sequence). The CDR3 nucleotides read TGTGCCAGCACCAAAGGTAGGGCGGTGAGACGCACAGATACGCAGTATTTT. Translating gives CASTKGRAVRRTDTQYF. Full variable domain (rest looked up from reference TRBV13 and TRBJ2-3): AAGVIQSPRHLIKEKRETATLKCYPIPRHDTVYWYQQGPGQDPQFLISFYEKMQSDKGSIPDRFSAQQFSDYHSELNMSSLELGDSALYFCASTKGRAVRRTDTQYFGPGTRLTVL.

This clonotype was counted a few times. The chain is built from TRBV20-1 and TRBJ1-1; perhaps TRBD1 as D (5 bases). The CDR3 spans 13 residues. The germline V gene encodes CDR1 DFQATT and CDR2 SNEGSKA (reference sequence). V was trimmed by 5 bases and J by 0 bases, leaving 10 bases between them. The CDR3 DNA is TGCAGTGCTCCTCGGGGCATGAACACTGAAGCTTTCTTT. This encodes CSAPRGMNTEAFF.

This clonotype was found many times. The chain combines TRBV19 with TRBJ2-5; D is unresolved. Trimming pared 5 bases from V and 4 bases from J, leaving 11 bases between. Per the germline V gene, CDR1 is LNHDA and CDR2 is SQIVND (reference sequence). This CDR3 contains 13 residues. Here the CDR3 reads CASSETPGETQYF. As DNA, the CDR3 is TGTGCCAGTAGTGAGACTCCGGGAGAGACCCAGTACTTC. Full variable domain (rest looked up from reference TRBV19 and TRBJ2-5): DGGITQSPKYLFRKEGQNVTLSCEQNLNHDAMYWYRQDPGQGLRLIYYSQIVNDFQKGDIAEGYSVSREKKESFPLTVTSAQKNPTAFYLCASSETPGETQYFGPGTRLLVL.

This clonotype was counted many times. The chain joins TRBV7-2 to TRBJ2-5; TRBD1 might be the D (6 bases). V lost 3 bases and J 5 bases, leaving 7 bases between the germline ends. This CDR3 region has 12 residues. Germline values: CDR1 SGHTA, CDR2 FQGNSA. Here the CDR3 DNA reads TGTGCCAGCAGCTTCGACAGGGAGACCCAGTACTTC. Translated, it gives CASSFDRETQYF.

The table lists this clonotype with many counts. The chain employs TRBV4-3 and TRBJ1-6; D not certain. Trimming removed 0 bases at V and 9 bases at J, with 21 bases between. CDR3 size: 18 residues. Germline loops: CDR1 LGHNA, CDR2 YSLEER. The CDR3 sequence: CASSQEYRLDHPGSPLHF. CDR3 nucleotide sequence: TGCGCCAGCAGCCAAGAGTATCGGTTGGACCATCCAGGTTCACCCCTCCACTTT.

Here the CDR3 DNA reads TGTGCCAGCAGCCTTAACCGACAGGGGATATATGGCTACACCTTC. Its protein is CASSLNRQGIYGYTF. This chain uses TRBV5-4 with TRBJ1-2; 8 bases are shared with TRBD1. The V segment lost 4 bases and the J segment 5 bases; nucleotides outside the gene matches: 10. This CDR3 has 15 residues. The germline gives CDR1 SGHNT, CDR2 YYREEE (reference sequence).

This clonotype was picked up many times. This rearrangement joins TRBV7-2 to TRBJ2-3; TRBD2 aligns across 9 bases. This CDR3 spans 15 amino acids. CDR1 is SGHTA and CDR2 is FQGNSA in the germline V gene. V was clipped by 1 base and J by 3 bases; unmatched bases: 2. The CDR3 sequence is CASSLGGRATDTQYF. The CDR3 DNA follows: TGTGCCAGCAGCTTAGGCGGGAGGGCGACAGATACGCAGTATTTT. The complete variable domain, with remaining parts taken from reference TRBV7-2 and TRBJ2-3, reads GAGVSQSPSNKVTEKGKDVELRCDPISGHTALYWYRQSLGQGLEFLIYFQGNSAPDKSGLPSDRFSAERTGGSVSTLTIQRTQQEDSAVYLCASSLGGRATDTQYFGPGTRLTVL.

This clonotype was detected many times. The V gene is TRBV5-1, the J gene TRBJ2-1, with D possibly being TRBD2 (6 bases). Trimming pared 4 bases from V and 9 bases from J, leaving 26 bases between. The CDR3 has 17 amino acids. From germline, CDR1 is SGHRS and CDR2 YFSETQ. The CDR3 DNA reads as TGCGCCAGCAGCCTAGCCCTCGCGGGAATTCCGAGTGGTGAGCAGTTCTTC. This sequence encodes CASSLALAGIPSGEQFF.

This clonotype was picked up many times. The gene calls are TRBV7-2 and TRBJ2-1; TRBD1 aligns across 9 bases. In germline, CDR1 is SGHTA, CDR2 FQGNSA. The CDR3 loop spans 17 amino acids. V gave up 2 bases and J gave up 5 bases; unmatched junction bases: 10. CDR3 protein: CASSLLLPGQGNNEQFF. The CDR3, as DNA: TGTGCCAGCAGCTTACTGCTCCCGGGACAGGGAAACAATGAGCAGTTCTTC.

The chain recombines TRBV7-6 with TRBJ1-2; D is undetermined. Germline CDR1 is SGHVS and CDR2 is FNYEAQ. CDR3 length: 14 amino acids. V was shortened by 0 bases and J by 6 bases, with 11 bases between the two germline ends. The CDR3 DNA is TGTGCCAGCAGCTTAGCCAGTTTTACCGATGGCTACACCTTC. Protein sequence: CASSLASFTDGYTF.

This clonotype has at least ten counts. The CDR3 DNA reads TGTGCCAGCAGCCGGGGGGGCTCACCCCTCCACTTT. Residues: CASSRGGSPLHF. The chain joins TRBV11-2 to TRBJ1-6; D perhaps matches TRBD1 (6 bases). V was clipped by 5 bases and J by 10 bases, with 9 bases between them. This CDR3 region has 12 residues. Germline CDR1 reads SGHAT; CDR2 reads FQNNGV.